The 6 T cell receptor beta chains below were found in one sample sequenced in a study of T-cell reconstitution after alpha-beta-depleted transplantation in children. Unique molecular identifiers featured in how the TCRbeta library was prepared. Each CDR3 protein gets one entry after TCRdb re-called the PCR reads with MiXCR. The sample shows a few hundred thousand distinct CDR3 sequences, approximately 9% of them seen only once. The specimen was PBMCs from the stem cell graft donor, collected from the stem cell graft. The receptor source for this set is a human donor who donated a stem cell graft to a child with acute lymphoblastic leukemia.

This clonotype occurred many times. The chain has TRBV7-2 and TRBJ2-2; a weak D match, TRBD2 (6 bases). The V and J ends lost 5 bases and 5 bases respectively, with 15 bases between them. This CDR3 is built from 15 residues. Germline-derived CDR1 and CDR2 are SGHTA and FQGNSA. The DNA of the CDR3 is TGTGCCAGCAGCCCAGGGACTGGTGCAACCGGGGAGCTGTTTTTT. Translation: CASSPGTGATGELFF.

The rearrangement links TRBV3-1 to TRBJ2-7, with D possibly being TRBD1 (6 bases). With 2 bases removed from V and 4 bases from J, the gap between germline ends came to 12 bases. This CDR3 is built from 14 residues. Germline V gene data show CDR1 as LGHDT and CDR2 as YNNKEL (reference sequence). CDR3 in DNA: TGTGCCAGCAGCCAACAGGGGCTGAAATACGAGCAGTACTTC. It encodes CASSQQGLKYEQYF.

This clonotype was detected many times. The chain has TRBV20-1 and TRBJ2-2; weak D call: TRBD1 (6 bases). Trimming took 3 bases from V and 2 from J, leaving 19 bases between them. The germline gives CDR1 DFQATT, CDR2 SNEGSKA (reference sequence). This CDR3 comprises 17 residues. The CDR3 here is CSASAPTGPGNTGELFF. The CDR3 DNA is TGCAGTGCTAGCGCCCCGACAGGCCCAGGAAACACCGGGGAGCTGTTTTTT.

This clonotype has at least ten counts. The chain joins TRBV5-1 to TRBJ2-1; D not resolved. CDR1 is SGHRS and CDR2 is YFSETQ in the germline V gene. Trimming removed 3 bases from V and 4 bases from J, with 17 bases in between. The CDR3 sequence is 16 residues long. The CDR3 sequence: CASSYSTTRSYNEQFF. CDR3 sequence (DNA): TGCGCCAGCAGCTACAGCACGACGCGAAGTTACAATGAGCAGTTCTTC. The variable domain in full, completed from reference TRBV5-1 and TRBJ2-1, reads KAGVTQTPRYLIKTRGQQVTLSCSPISGHRSVSWYQQTPGQGLQFLFEYFSETQRNKGNFPGRFSGRQFSNSRSEMNVSTLELGDSALYLCASSYSTTRSYNEQFFGPGTRLTVL.

The chain has TRBV12-3 or TRBV12-4 and TRBJ1-2; D is unresolved. CDR3 length equals 14 residues. Trimming took 1 base from V and 8 from J, leaving 14 bases between them. The CDR3 region is CASSLGAAEGGYTF. CDR3 coding DNA: TGTGCCAGCAGTTTAGGGGCAGCCGAGGGCGGCTACACCTTC.

The chain links TRBV5-1 to TRBJ1-4; unclear D gene. The V gene's germline CDR1 is SGHRS and CDR2 YFSETQ. The V and J ends lost 1 base and 5 bases respectively, with 9 bases between them. The CDR3 contains 14 residues. Written as DNA, the CDR3 is TGCGCCAGCAGCTTGTTACCTCCCAATGAAAAACTGTTTTTT. It is translated as CASSLLPPNEKLFF.